The sequence of this T cell receptor (beta chain) was determined in a study of human T cells and chemical hapten exposure. Study in general: Slight differences in pooled library volume were the main source of varying TCR yields across samples.

Findings of the study overall: TCRs whose frequency exceeded 1 in 1000 remained the same following DPC sensitization.

Time point in this sample: healthy volunteer bleed at 6 weeks. The starting material, unfractionated whole blood, was used for total RNA extraction. This CDR3 is built from 15 residues. Looked up from germline, CDR1 is SGHRS and CDR2 is YFSETQ. V lost 4 bases to trimming and J lost 3 bases; unmatched junction nucleotides: 6. Within the library, unique molecular identifiers were attached to each individual cDNA molecule. Authors' data handling: A per-sample median of approximately 87,000 TCRs was observed, with counts ranging from about 20,000 to 690,600. Each CDR3 protein is one row after TCRdb ran MiXCR on the RACE reads. The V and J calls and clone size are TCRdb's, not the authors'. The sample has around 80,000 distinct CDR3 sequences, over 8.5% seen once. This clonotype came up a few times. What it recognizes is unknown.

The specimen was whole blood. The chain carries TRBV5-1 and TRBJ1-4, with TRBD1 identical over 7 bases. The source of this sequence is a male donor in good health. Some clones in this sample may be carry-over from other donors' samples. CDR3 in DNA: TGCGCCAGCAGCCCCCGACAGGGTTCTAATGAAAAACTGTTTTTT. Its translation is CASSPRQGSNEKLFF.